The 18 T cell receptor beta chains below come from one sample, sequenced in a study of Tregs in tolerant kidney transplant recipients. Clones were sequenced by immunoSEQ multiplex PCR, and TCRdb holds only the in-frame ones, with some missing. This table has about 120,000 clones, roughly 93% appearing once. What was sequenced was CD4+ T cells from blood. All receptors come from a human donor in good health.

V and J are TRBV5-1 and TRBJ2-7; D uncertain. The germline gives CDR1 SGHRS, CDR2 YFSETQ. V was pared by 0 bases and J by 7 bases, with 11 bases between. This CDR3 has 13 residues. The CDR3 DNA is TGCGCCAGCAGCTTGGGGCCCGCCGGGGAGCAGTACTTC. Translated, it gives CASSLGPAGEQYF. Using reference TRBV5-1 and TRBJ2-7 for the parts outside the CDR3, the full variable domain is KAGVTQTPRYLIKTRGQQVTLSCSPISGHRSVSWYQQTPGQGLQFLFEYFSETQRNKGNFPGRFSGRQFSNSRSEMNVSTLELGDSALYLCASSLGPAGEQYFGPGTRLTVT.

V and J are TRBV6-1 and TRBJ2-7; D possibly corresponds to TRBD1 (6 bases). The germline V and J ends were trimmed by 3 bases and 6 bases, with 18 bases remaining between them. CDR3 length equals 15 residues. Germline CDR1 reads MNHNS; CDR2 reads SASEGT. The CDR3 nucleotides read TGTGCCAGCAGTGACGATTACAGGGTCGGGTTCGAGCAGTACTTC. Its translation: CASSDDYRVGFEQYF.

The V and J genes are TRBV19 and TRBJ1-5; no definite D call. This CDR3 region has 14 residues. Trimming removed 5 bases at V and 4 bases at J, with 12 bases between. Per the germline V gene, CDR1 is LNHDA and CDR2 is SQIVND (reference sequence). This chain's CDR3 is CASSALVGNQPQHF. In DNA form, the CDR3 reads TGTGCCAGTAGTGCCTTGGTGGGGAATCAGCCCCAGCATTTT.

As regards this clone: Relative to the germline gene, one junction end is altered; a read error may explain this. The rearrangement links TRBV2 to TRBJ2-3, with 9 bases fitting TRBD2. This CDR3 has 16 amino acids. CDR1 and CDR2 from the germline V gene are SNHLY and FYNNEI. The CDR3 DNA sequence: TGTGCCAGCAGAGAAGAGCGGGGGGTCCCAGCAGATACGCAGTATTTT. It specifies CASREERGVPADTQYF.

The chain uses TRBV27 and TRBJ2-3; D gene uncertain. The CDR3 loop spans 13 amino acids. V was cut by 5 bases and J by 0 bases, with 6 bases left in between. Per germline, CDR1 MNHEY and CDR2 SMNVEV (reference sequence). CDR3 bases: TGTGCCAGCAGTGGGGTTAGCACAGATACGCAGTATTTT. Translating it yields CASSGVSTDTQYF.

The V and J genes are TRBV4-1 and TRBJ2-1; TRBD2 matches 10 bases. Germline V lookup: CDR1 MGHRA, CDR2 YSYEKL. V lost 3 bases to trimming and J lost 5 bases; unmatched junction nucleotides: 7. The CDR3 loop spans 16 amino acids. CDR3 sequence: CASSHGSGRDNNEQFF. The DNA of the CDR3 is TGCGCCAGCAGCCATGGGAGCGGGAGGGATAACAATGAGCAGTTCTTC.

The rearrangement links TRBV6-5 to TRBJ2-7; TRBD1 matches 9 bases. The CDR3 loop spans 15 amino acids. Germline V CDR1 and CDR2: MNHEY, SVGAGI. V gave up 6 bases and J gave up 0 bases; unmatched junction bases: 6. The CDR3 loop reads CASRRDRASSYEQYF. The CDR3 region has the DNA TGTGCCAGCAGAAGGGACAGGGCCAGCTCCTACGAGCAGTACTTC.

The CDR3 spells CASSSGDGLTSYEQYF. The DNA of the CDR3 is TGCGCCAGCAGCTCGGGGGATGGCCTTACCTCCTACGAGCAGTACTTC. The chain is built from TRBV5-1 and TRBJ2-7; the D gene is possibly TRBD2 (6 bases). The CDR3 runs 16 residues. CDR1 and CDR2 from the germline V gene are SGHRS and YFSETQ. Trimming cost V 3 bases and J 0 bases, with 16 bases left between them.

This clone was seen only once. The J gene is TRBJ2-7, the V gene TRBV4-1; the match to TRBD1 covers 9 bases. CDR3 length: 16 residues. Germline V gene sequence: CDR1 MGHRA, CDR2 YSYEKL. V gave up 2 bases and J gave up 3 bases; unmatched junction bases: 8. CDR3 protein: CASSQTGTGFGYEQYF. CDR3 nucleotides: TGCGCCAGCAGCCAAACCGGGACAGGGTTCGGCTACGAGCAGTACTTC.

This chain links TRBV18 with TRBJ1-1; D gene uncertain. The CDR3 has 15 amino acids. Deletions cut 3 bases from V and 0 bases from J, with 11 bases between. Germline values: CDR1 KGHSH, CDR2 LQKENI. The CDR3 coding sequence is TGTGCCAGCTCACCCCGGCCGGGTTTGAACACTGAAGCTTTCTTT. Translating gives CASSPRPGLNTEAFF. Using reference TRBV18 and TRBJ1-1 for the parts outside the CDR3, the full variable domain is NAGVMQNPRHLVRRRGQEARLRCSPMKGHSHVYWYRQLPEEGLKFMVYLQKENIIDESGMPKERFSAEFPKEGPSILRIQQVVRGDSAAYFCASSPRPGLNTEAFFGQGTRLTVV.

This chain connects TRBV5-1 to TRBJ2-5, with 8 bases identical to TRBD1. V was pared by 0 bases and J by 1 base, with 5 bases of the junction left unmatched. The length of the CDR3 is 16 residues. Germline CDR1 and CDR2: SGHRS and YFSETQ. The CDR3 sequence is CASSLGRGLTQETQYF. CDR3 coding DNA: TGCGCCAGCAGCTTGGGCAGGGGGCTAACCCAAGAGACCCAGTACTTC.

This rearrangement joins TRBV19 to TRBJ1-2; tentative D call: TRBD1 (6 bases). Per germline, CDR1 LNHDA and CDR2 SQIVND (reference sequence). The CDR3 extends over 11 amino acids. V was pared by 6 bases and J by 5 bases, with 7 bases between. The CDR3 sequence is CASSRGYGYTF. CDR3 DNA sequence: TGTGCCAGTAGCAGGGGTTATGGCTACACCTTC. The complete variable domain, with remaining parts taken from reference TRBV19 and TRBJ1-2, reads DGGITQSPKYLFRKEGQNVTLSCEQNLNHDAMYWYRQDPGQGLRLIYYSQIVNDFQKGDIAEGYSVSREKKESFPLTVTSAQKNPTAFYLCASSRGYGYTFGSGTRLTVV.

The V and J genes are TRBV10-2 and TRBJ1-2; 11 nucleotides match TRBD1. The CDR3 length is 14 residues. After removal of 7 bases from V and 5 bases from J, the junction contained 6 bases not matched to a gene. CDR1 is WSHSY and CDR2 is SAAADI in the germline V gene. The chain's CDR3 is CASTGQGAEYGYTF. The CDR3 bases are TGCGCCAGCACCGGACAGGGGGCAGAGTATGGCTACACCTTC.

The chain has TRBV30 and TRBJ2-1; a possible D gene is TRBD2 (6 bases). The V and J ends lost 2 bases and 5 bases respectively, with 16 bases between them. The CDR3 spans 15 residues. Germline V gene data show CDR1 as GTSNPN and CDR2 as SVGIG (reference sequence). The CDR3 region has the DNA TGTGCCTGGAGTCCCCGAGGAGGGAGCCACAATGAGCAGTTCTTC. Translating gives CAWSPRGGSHNEQFF.

The chain recombines TRBV15 with TRBJ1-4; tentative D call: TRBD1 (6 bases). CDR3 size: 18 residues. Trimming shortened V by 3 bases and J by 0 bases, and 17 bases separated the two germline ends. CDR1 and CDR2 (germline): LNHNV, YYDKDF (reference sequence). The CDR3, as DNA: TGTGCCACCAGCAGCCCCCGGGACAAATTTACAACTAATGAAAAACTGTTTTTT. Amino acids: CATSSPRDKFTTNEKLFF.

The chain combines TRBV27 with TRBJ2-5; the D is unclear. Germline V gene sequence: CDR1 MNHEY, CDR2 SMNVEV (reference sequence). V lost 2 bases to trimming and J lost 0 bases, with 10 bases between them. The CDR3 consists of 15 residues. The CDR3 is CASSLRSIDQETQYF. CDR3 sequence (DNA): TGTGCCAGCAGTTTACGGTCAATCGACCAAGAGACCCAGTACTTC.

The chain employs TRBV7-6 and TRBJ1-5; D unclear. Germline CDR1 and CDR2: SGHVS and FNYEAQ. The CDR3 consists of 12 residues. V lost 1 base to trimming and J lost 4 bases, with 2 bases between them. Written as DNA, the CDR3 is TGTGCCAGCAGCTTAGTTAATCAGCCCCAGCATTTT. This gives the protein CASSLVNQPQHF.

The CDR3 loop is CASSIRHRNQPQHF. The CDR3 DNA follows: TGTGCCAGTAGTATTCGGCACCGCAATCAGCCCCAGCATTTT. The J gene is TRBJ1-5, the V gene TRBV19; no clear D. Looked up from germline, CDR1 is LNHDA and CDR2 is SQIVND (reference sequence). The CDR3 runs 14 residues. With 3 bases removed from V and 2 bases from J, the gap between germline ends came to 8 bases.